What follows are 17 T cell receptor beta chains derived from one specimen sequenced in a study of blood T cells in healthy people across ages. Using a J-beta primer mix together with a sample-barcoded 5' primer, a second PCR was run for about 6 to 11 cycles. In TCRdb, the 5' RACE reads were re-called with MiXCR into one record per CDR3 protein. This sample has about 780,000 distinct CDR3 sequences, with 46% found just once. Sequencing was done on a sample of blood. Receptor source: an elderly man in good health.

Remarks on this clonotype: Its ends do not fully match the called genes, so a read error is possible. The chain combines TRBV27 with TRBJ1-6, with D unresolved. Germline V gene data show CDR1 as MNHEY and CDR2 as SMNVEV (reference sequence). The CDR3 is made up of 14 amino acids. The CDR3 loop is CTSRAGAGDSPLHF. Written as DNA, the CDR3 is TGTACCAGCAGAGCGGGAGCTGGGGATTCACCCCTCCACTTT.

This clonotype came up a few times. The chain joins TRBV29-1 to TRBJ2-1, with TRBD2 matching over 11 bases. Germline loops: CDR1 SQVTM, CDR2 ANQGSEA. The CDR3 runs to 14 residues. The junction had 9 bases not matched to a gene; V was cut back by 2 bases and J by 12 bases. This CDR3 is CSVESGLAALVQFF. The CDR3 region has the DNA TGCAGCGTTGAATCGGGACTAGCGGCGCTCGTGCAGTTCTTC.

This clonotype was detected ten times or more. The V call is TRBV20-1, the J call TRBJ1-4; D is ambiguous. Germline-derived CDR1 and CDR2 are DFQATT and SNEGSKA (reference sequence). Trimming took off 1 base at V and 2 bases at J, with 14 bases between the two ends. This CDR3 has 16 amino acids. The CDR3 region has the DNA TGCAGTGCTAGAGGTGACGACTTTGGCACTAATGAAAAACTGTTTTTT. Protein sequence: CSARGDDFGTNEKLFF.

This sequence joins TRBV27 and TRBJ2-5; 7 nucleotides align to TRBD2. V gave up 2 bases and J gave up 4 bases; unmatched junction bases: 10. This CDR3 has 16 amino acids. CDR1 and CDR2 from the germline V gene are MNHEY and SMNVEV (reference sequence). The CDR3 here is CASSLQGGSTGETQYF. The CDR3 bases are TGTGCCAGCAGTTTACAGGGCGGGAGTACGGGAGAGACCCAGTACTTC.

The V and J genes are TRBV11-1 and TRBJ2-3; D perhaps matches TRBD1 (5 bases). The V gene lost 2 bases and the J gene lost 4 bases, with 10 bases spanning the gap. Germline values: CDR1 SGHAT, CDR2 FQDESV (reference sequence). The CDR3 runs 14 residues. CDR3 sequence (DNA): TGTGCCAGCAGCTTAAAGGGGCTCGCAGATACGCAGTATTTT. Its translation is CASSLKGLADTQYF.

Turning to this clonotype: One junction end disagrees with the germline gene, perhaps due to a read error. The chain joins TRBV4-2 to TRBJ2-3, with 10 bases matching TRBD2. Germline CDR1 LGHNA, CDR2 YNFKEQ. This CDR3 contains 16 residues. The CDR3 sequence: CACSRRTSGATDTQYF. DNA for the CDR3: TGTGCCTGCAGCCGAAGGACTAGCGGAGCCACAGATACGCAGTATTTT.

This chain uses TRBV12-3 or TRBV12-4 with TRBJ1-2; 9 bases are shared with TRBD1. The V and J ends lost 1 base and 6 bases, in that order; junction bases with no gene match: 3. CDR3 length: 14 amino acids. The CDR3 loop is CASSLGDRVHGYTF. Here the CDR3 DNA reads TGTGCCAGCAGTTTAGGGGACAGGGTACATGGCTACACCTTC.

V usage is TRBV3-1 and J usage is TRBJ1-1; possibly TRBD1 for D (6 bases). The ends were cut back, 1 base at V and 2 bases at J, with 11 bases in the middle. The CDR3 runs 15 residues. The germline V gene has CDR1 LGHDT and CDR2 YNNKEL (reference sequence). The DNA for the CDR3 is TGTGCCAGCAGCCAAGCGTTCAGGGGTAACACTGAAGCTTTCTTT. Amino acids: CASSQAFRGNTEAFF. The full variable domain, with the rest looked up from reference TRBV3-1 and TRBJ1-1, is DTAVSQTPKYLVTQMGNDKSIKCEQNLGHDTMYWYKQDSKKFLKIMFSYNNKELIINETVPNRFSPKSPDKAHLNLHINSLELGDSAVYFCASSQAFRGNTEAFFGQGTRLTVV.

For the CDR3, the DNA is TGTGCCAGCAGCTCCCGCGGGAGGACCAACACCGGGGAGCTGTTTTTT. Its translation: CASSSRGRTNTGELFF. The rearrangement uses TRBV11-3 and TRBJ2-2; TRBD2 matches 8 bases. The germline CDR1 and CDR2 sequences are SGHNT and YENEEA. V shed 4 bases and J 2 bases; nucleotides not matched to a gene: 6. There are 16 residues in the CDR3.

The J gene is TRBJ1-4, the V gene TRBV10-3, with D possibly TRBD1 on 6 matching bases. The ends were cut back, 3 bases at V and 3 bases at J, with 11 bases in the middle. Germline CDR1 ENHRY, CDR2 SYGVKD. The CDR3 is 15 residues long. The chain's CDR3 is CAISDPGQSNEKLFF. In nucleotides, the CDR3 is TGTGCCATCAGTGACCCCGGACAGTCTAATGAAAAACTGTTTTTT.

This clonotype was seen a few times. The chain recombines TRBV19 with TRBJ2-4, with 10 nucleotides matching TRBD2. The CDR3 runs to 16 residues. V trimming: 6 bases; J trimming: 0 bases; junction bases outside the gene matches: 5. Germline loops: CDR1 LNHDA, CDR2 SQIVND (reference sequence). CDR3 region: CASSLLAGIAKNIQYF. The CDR3 DNA reads as TGTGCCAGTAGCCTACTAGCGGGGATAGCCAAAAACATTCAGTACTTC.

This clonotype has more than one count but fewer than ten. The V gene is TRBV2, the J gene TRBJ2-7; 10 positions agree with TRBD1. Germline V lookup: CDR1 SNHLY, CDR2 FYNNEI. This CDR3 has 17 amino acids. V trimming: 5 bases; J trimming: 1 base; junction bases outside the gene matches: 11. The CDR3: CASSSIHWGQGSYEQYF. The DNA of the CDR3 is TGTGCCAGCAGTTCGATTCATTGGGGACAGGGGTCCTACGAGCAGTACTTC.

V and J are TRBV29-1 and TRBJ1-2; D gene unclear. Deletions cut 1 base from V and 7 bases from J, with 13 bases between. CDR1 SQVTM and CDR2 ANQGSEA come from the germline V gene. The CDR3 has 13 residues. CDR3 sequence: CSVEGGSGVGYTF. CDR3 DNA sequence: TGCAGCGTTGAAGGGGGTTCCGGGGTTGGCTACACCTTC. The full variable domain, its missing parts supplied by reference TRBV29-1 and TRBJ1-2, is SAVISQKPSRDICQRGTSLTIQCQVDSQVTMMFWYRQQPGQSLTLIATANQGSEATYESGFVIDKFPISRPNLTFSTLTVSNMSPEDSSIYLCSVEGGSGVGYTFGSGTRLTVV.

The chain combines TRBV27 with TRBJ1-5; TRBD1 might be the D (5 bases). The CDR3 sequence is 16 residues long. V lost 5 bases and J 0 bases, leaving 14 bases between the germline ends. The V gene's germline CDR1 is MNHEY and CDR2 SMNVEV (reference sequence). The CDR3 nucleotides read TGTGCCAGCAGTAGTTCCCAGGGATATAGCAATCAGCCCCAGCATTTT. This gives the protein CASSSSQGYSNQPQHF.

The chain has TRBV6-5 and TRBJ2-7; the match to TRBD1 covers 8 bases. The CDR3 sequence is 16 residues long. In germline, CDR1 is MNHEY, CDR2 SVGAGI. V lost 0 bases to trimming and J lost 2 bases; unmatched junction nucleotides: 6. In nucleotides, the CDR3 is TGTGCCAGCAGTTACTCGGGTGGACAGGGCACCTACGAGCAGTACTTC. Translated: CASSYSGGQGTYEQYF.

The V and J genes are TRBV20-1 and TRBJ2-5, with 11 bases identical to TRBD2. This CDR3 is 12 amino acids long. In germline, CDR1 is DFQATT, CDR2 SNEGSKA (reference sequence). The junction had 2 bases not matched to a gene; V was cut back by 4 bases and J by 7 bases. This chain's CDR3 is CSATLAGGTQYF. DNA for the CDR3: TGCAGTGCTACCCTAGCGGGAGGGACCCAGTACTTC.

This clonotype was recorded at least ten times. The rearrangement links TRBV19 to TRBJ1-5; TRBD1 might be the D (6 bases). The CDR3 is 13 amino acids. V was cut by 7 bases and J by 3 bases, with 10 bases left in between. Germline V CDR1 and CDR2: LNHDA, SQIVND (reference sequence). The CDR3 DNA is TGTGCCAGTAACGAGGGGGACAATCAGCCCCAGCATTTT. This translates into CASNEGDNQPQHF.